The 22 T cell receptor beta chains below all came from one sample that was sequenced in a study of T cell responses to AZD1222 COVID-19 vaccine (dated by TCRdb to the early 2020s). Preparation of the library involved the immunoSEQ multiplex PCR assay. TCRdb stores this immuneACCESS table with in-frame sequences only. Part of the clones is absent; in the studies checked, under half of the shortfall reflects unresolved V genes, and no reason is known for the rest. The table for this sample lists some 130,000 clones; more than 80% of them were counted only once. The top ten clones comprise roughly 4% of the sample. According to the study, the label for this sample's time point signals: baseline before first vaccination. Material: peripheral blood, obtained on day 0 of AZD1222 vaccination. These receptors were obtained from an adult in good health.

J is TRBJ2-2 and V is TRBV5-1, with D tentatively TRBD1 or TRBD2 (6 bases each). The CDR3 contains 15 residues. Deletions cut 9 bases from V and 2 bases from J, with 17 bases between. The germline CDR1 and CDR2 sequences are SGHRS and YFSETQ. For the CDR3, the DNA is TGCGCCACCTGGGACACCGGACTAAACACCGGGGAGCTGTTTTTT. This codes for CATWDTGLNTGELFF.

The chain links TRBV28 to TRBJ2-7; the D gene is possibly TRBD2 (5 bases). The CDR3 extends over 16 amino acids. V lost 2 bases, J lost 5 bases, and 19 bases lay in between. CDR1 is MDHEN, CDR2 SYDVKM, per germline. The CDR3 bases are TGTGCCAGCAGTTTACTTGCCTCCGGAGGTACGGACGAGCAGTACTTC. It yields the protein CASSLLASGGTDEQYF.

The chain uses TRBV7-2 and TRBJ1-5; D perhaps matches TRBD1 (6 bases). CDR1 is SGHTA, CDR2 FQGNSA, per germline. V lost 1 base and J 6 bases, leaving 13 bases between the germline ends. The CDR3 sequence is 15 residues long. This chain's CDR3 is CASSLVGGGSQPQHF. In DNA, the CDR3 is TGTGCCAGCAGCTTAGTGGGGGGGGGCAGTCAGCCCCAGCATTTT.

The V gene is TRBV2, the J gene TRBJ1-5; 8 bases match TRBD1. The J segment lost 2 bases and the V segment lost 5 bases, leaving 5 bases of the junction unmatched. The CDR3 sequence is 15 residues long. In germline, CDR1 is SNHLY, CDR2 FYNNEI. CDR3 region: CASSSPGQGNQPQHF. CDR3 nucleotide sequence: TGTGCCAGCAGTTCTCCGGGACAGGGCAATCAGCCCCAGCATTTT.

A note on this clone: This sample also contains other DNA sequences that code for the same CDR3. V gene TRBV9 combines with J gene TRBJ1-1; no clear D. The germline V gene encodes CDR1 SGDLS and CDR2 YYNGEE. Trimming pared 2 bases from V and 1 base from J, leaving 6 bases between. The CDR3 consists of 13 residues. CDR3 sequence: CASSVSGNTEAFF. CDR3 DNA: TGTGCCAGCAGCGTGTCAGGGAACACTGAAGCTTTCTTT.

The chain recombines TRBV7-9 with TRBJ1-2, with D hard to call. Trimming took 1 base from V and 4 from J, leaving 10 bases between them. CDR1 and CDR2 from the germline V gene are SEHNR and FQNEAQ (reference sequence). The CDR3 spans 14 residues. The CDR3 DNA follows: TGTGCCAGCAGCTTAGACCCTGGGGTCTATGGCTACACCTTC. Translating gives CASSLDPGVYGYTF.

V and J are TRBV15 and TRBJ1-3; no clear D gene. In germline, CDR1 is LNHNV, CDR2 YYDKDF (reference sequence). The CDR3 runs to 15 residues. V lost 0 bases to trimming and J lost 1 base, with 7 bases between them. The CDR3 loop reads CATSRDGRSGNTIYF. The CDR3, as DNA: TGTGCCACCAGCAGAGACGGCCGATCTGGAAACACCATATATTTT.

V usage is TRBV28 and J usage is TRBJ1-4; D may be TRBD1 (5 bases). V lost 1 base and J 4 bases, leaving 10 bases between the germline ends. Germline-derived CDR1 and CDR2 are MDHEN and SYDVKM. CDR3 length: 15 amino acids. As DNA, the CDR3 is TGTGCCAGCAGTTTATCTGGGGGTGTTAATGAAAAACTGTTTTTT. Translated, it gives CASSLSGGVNEKLFF.

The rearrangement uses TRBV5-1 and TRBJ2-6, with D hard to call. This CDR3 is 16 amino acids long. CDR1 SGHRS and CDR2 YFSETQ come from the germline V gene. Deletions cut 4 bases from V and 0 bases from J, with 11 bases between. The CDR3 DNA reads TGCGCCAGCAGCCCAGCAAGGTCCTCTGGGGCCAACGTCCTGACTTTC. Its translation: CASSPARSSGANVLTF. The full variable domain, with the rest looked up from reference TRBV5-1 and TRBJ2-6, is KAGVTQTPRYLIKTRGQQVTLSCSPISGHRSVSWYQQTPGQGLQFLFEYFSETQRNKGNFPGRFSGRQFSNSRSEMNVSTLELGDSALYLCASSPARSSGANVLTFGAGSRLTVL.

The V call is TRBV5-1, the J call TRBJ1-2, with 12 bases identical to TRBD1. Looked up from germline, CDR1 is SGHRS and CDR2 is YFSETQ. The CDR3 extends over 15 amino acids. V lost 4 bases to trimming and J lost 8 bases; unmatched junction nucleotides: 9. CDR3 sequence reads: CASSGGQGASSGYTF. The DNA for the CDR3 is TGCGCCAGCAGCGGGGGACAGGGGGCGTCTAGCGGCTACACCTTC.

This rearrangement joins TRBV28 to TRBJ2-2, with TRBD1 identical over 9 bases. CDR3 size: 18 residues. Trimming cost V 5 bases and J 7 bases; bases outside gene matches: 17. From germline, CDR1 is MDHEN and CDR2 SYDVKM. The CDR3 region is CASSPSQGAGVFSGELFF. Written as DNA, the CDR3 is TGTGCCAGCAGTCCCTCACAGGGGGCGGGAGTGTTTAGCGGGGAGCTGTTTTTT.

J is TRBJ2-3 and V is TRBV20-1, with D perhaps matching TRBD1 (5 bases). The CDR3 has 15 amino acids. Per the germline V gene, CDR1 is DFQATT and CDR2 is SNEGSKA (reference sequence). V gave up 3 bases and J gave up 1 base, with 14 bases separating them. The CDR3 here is CSASSPARGTDTQYF. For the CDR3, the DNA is TGCAGTGCTAGTTCCCCAGCCAGGGGCACAGATACGCAGTATTTT.

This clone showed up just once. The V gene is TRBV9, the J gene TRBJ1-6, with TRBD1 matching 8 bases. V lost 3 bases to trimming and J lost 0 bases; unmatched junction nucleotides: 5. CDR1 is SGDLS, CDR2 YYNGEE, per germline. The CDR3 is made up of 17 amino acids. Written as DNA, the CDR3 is TGTGCCAGCAGCGGACAGGGGCTTAGCTCCTATAATTCACCCCTCCACTTT. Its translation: CASSGQGLSSYNSPLHF.

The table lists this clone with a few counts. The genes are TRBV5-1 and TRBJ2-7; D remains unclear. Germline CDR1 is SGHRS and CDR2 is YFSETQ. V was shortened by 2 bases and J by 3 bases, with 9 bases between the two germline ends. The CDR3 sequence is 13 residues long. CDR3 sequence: CASSFSQNYEQYF. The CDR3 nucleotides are TGCGCCAGCAGCTTCTCCCAGAACTACGAGCAGTACTTC.

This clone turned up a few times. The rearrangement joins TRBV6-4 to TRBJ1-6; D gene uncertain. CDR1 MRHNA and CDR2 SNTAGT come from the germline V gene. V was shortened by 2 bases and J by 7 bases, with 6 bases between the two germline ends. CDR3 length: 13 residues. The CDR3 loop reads CASSDRANSPLHF. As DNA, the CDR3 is TGTGCCAGCAGTGACAGGGCCAATTCACCCCTCCACTTT.

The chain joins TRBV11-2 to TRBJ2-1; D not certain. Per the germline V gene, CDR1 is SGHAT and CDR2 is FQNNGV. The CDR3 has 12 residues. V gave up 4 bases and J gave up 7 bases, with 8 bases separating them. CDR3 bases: TGTGCCAGCAGCTCCAGGTCAAATGAGCAGTTCTTC. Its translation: CASSSRSNEQFF.

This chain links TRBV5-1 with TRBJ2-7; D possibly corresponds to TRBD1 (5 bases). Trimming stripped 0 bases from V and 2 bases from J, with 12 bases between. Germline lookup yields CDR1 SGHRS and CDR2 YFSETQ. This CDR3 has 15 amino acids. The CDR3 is CASSLGLTDTYEQYF. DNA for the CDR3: TGCGCCAGCAGCTTGGGACTGACGGACACCTACGAGCAGTACTTC.

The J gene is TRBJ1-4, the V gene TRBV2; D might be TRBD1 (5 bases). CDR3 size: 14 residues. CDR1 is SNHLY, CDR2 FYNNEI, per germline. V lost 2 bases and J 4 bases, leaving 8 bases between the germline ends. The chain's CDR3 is CASSERQRNEKLFF. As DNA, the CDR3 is TGTGCCAGCAGTGAAAGACAGCGTAATGAAAAACTGTTTTTT.

CDR3 sequence: CASSQDREGGQPQHF. CDR3 DNA: TGTGCCAGCAGCCAGGACAGGGAAGGGGGTCAGCCCCAGCATTTT. The chain uses TRBV6-5 and TRBJ1-5, with 8 bases matching TRBD1. The germline V gene has CDR1 MNHEY and CDR2 SVGAGI. CDR3 length: 15 amino acids. V dropped 6 bases and J dropped 6; count of bases not matched to a gene: 10.

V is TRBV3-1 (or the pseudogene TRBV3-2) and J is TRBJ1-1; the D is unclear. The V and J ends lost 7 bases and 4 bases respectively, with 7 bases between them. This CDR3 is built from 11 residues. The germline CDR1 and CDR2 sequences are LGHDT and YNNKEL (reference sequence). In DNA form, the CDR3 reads TGTGCCAGCATCAGTGGCACTGAAGCTTTCTTT. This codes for CASISGTEAFF.

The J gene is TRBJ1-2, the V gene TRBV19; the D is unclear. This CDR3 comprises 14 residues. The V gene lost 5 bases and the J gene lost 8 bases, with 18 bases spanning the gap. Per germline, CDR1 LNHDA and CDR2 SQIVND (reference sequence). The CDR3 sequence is CASSPPGGSGGYTF. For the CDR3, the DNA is TGTGCCAGTAGTCCGCCCGGTGGCAGCGGGGGCTACACCTTC.

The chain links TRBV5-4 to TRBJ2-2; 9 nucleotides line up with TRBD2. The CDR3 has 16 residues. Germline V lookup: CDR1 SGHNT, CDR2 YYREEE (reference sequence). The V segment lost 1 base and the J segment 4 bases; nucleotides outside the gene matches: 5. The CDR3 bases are TGTGCCAGCAGCTTGAGGCGGGGGGGCCTCACCGGGGAGCTGTTTTTT. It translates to CASSLRRGGLTGELFF.